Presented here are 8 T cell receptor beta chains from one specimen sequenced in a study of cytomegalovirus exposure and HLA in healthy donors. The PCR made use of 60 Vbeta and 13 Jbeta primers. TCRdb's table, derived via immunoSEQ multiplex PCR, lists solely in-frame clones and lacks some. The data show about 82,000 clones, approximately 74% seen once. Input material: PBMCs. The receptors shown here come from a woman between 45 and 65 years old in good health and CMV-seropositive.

CDR3 DNA sequence: TGTGCCTGGAGTGTGGGGCCGATTTACGAGCAGTACTTC. This translates into CAWSVGPIYEQYF. V is TRBV30 and J is TRBJ2-7, with D perhaps TRBD1 (5 bases). This CDR3 has 13 amino acids. CDR1 and CDR2 (germline): GTSNPN, SVGIG (reference sequence). Trimming removed 0 bases at V and 4 bases at J, with 10 bases between.

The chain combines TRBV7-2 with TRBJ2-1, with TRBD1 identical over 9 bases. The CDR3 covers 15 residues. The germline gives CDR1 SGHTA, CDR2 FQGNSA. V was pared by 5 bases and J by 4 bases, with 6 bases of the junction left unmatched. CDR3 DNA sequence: TGTGCCAGCAGCCCCGGACAGGGGTCGTACAATGAGCAGTTCTTC. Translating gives CASSPGQGSYNEQFF.

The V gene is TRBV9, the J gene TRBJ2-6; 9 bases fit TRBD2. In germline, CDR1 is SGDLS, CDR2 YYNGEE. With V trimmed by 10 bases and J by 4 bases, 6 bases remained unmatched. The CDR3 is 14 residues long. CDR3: CASSGGTGANVLTF. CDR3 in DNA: TGTGCCTCAAGCGGGGGGACCGGGGCCAACGTCCTGACTTTC.

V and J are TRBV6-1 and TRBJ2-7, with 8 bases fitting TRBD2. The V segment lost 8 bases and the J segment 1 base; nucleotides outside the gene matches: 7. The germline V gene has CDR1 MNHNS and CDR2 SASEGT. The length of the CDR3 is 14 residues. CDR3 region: CASAPGLASYEQYF. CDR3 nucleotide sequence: TGTGCCAGCGCCCCTGGACTAGCTTCCTACGAGCAGTACTTC.

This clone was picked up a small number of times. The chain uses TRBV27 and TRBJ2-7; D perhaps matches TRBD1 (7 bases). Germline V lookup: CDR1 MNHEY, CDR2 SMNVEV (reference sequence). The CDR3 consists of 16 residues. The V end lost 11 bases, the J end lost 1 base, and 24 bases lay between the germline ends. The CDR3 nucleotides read TGTGCCCTCACGGGCCAACGGGGGACAGTATCCTACGAGCAGTACTTC. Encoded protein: CALTGQRGTVSYEQYF.

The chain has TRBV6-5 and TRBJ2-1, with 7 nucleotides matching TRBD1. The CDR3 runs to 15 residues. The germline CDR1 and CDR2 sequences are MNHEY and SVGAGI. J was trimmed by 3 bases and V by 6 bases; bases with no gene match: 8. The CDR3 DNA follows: TGTGCCAGCAGAGCCGGGACAGCTGTCTACAATGAGCAGTTCTTC. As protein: CASRAGTAVYNEQFF.

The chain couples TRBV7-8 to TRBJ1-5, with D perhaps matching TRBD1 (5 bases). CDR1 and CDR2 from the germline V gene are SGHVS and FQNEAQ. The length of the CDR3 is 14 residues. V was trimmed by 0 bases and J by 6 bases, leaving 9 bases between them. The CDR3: CASSLAGAVQPQHF. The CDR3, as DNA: TGTGCCAGCAGCTTAGCAGGGGCAGTTCAGCCCCAGCATTTT. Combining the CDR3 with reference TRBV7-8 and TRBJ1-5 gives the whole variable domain GAGVSQSPRYKVAKRGQDVALRCDPISGHVSLFWYQQALGQGPEFLTYFQNEAQLDKSGLPSDRFFAERPEGSVSTLKIQRTQQEDSAVYLCASSLAGAVQPQHFGDGTRLSIL.

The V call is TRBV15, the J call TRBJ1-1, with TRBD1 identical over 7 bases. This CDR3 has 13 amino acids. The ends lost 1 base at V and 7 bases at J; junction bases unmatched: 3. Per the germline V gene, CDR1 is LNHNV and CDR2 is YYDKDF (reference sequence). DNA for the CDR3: TGTGCCACCAGCAGAGCTGGGACAGATGAAGCTTTCTTT. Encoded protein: CATSRAGTDEAFF.